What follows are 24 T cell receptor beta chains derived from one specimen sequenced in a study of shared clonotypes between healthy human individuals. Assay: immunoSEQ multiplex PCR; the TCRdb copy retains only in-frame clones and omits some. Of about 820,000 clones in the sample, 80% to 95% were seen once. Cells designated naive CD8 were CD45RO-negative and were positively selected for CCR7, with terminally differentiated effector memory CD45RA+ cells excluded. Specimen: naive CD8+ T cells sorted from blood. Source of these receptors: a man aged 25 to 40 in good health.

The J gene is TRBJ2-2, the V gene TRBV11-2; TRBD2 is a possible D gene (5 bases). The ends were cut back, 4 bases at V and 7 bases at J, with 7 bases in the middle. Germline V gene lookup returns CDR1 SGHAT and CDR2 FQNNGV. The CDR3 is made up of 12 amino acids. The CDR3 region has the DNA TGTGCCAGCAGCTCGGGGTACGGGGAGCTGTTTTTT. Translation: CASSSGYGELFF.

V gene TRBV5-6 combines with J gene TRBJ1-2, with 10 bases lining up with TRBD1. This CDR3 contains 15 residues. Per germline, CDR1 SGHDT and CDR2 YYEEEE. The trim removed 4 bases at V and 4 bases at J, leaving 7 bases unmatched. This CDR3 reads CASSGDRGHVYGYTF. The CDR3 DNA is TGTGCCAGCAGCGGAGACAGGGGGCATGTCTATGGCTACACCTTC.

The CDR3 nucleotides read TGTGCCAGCAGCCCTGGACTAGCGGACAACACAGATACGCAGTATTTT. It specifies CASSPGLADNTDTQYF. V is TRBV7-9 and J is TRBJ2-3; 10 nucleotides agree with TRBD2. Germline V lookup: CDR1 SEHNR, CDR2 FQNEAQ (reference sequence). The length of the CDR3 is 16 residues. With V trimmed by 5 bases and J by 2 bases, 7 bases remained unmatched.

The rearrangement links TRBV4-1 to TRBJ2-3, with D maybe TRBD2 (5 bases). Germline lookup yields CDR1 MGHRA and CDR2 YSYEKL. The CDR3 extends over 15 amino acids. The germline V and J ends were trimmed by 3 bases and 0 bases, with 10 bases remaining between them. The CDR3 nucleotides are TGCGCCAGCAGCCATTATGGCGGGAGCACAGATACGCAGTATTTT. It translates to CASSHYGGSTDTQYF.

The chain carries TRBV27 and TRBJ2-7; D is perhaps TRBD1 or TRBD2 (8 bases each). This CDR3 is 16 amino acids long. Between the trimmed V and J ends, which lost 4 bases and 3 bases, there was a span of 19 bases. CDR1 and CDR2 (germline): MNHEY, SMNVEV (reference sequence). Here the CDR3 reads CASSSYTGGLDYEQYF. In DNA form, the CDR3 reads TGTGCCAGCAGTTCCTATACAGGGGGACTAGACTACGAGCAGTACTTC.

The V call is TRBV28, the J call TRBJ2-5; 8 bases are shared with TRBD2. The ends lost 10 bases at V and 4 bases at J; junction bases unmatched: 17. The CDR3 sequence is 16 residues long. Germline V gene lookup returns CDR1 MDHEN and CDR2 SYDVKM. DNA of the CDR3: TGTGCCACCTACAAGGTAGCGCGGGAGGCCGTAGAGACCCAGTACTTC. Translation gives CATYKVAREAVETQYF.

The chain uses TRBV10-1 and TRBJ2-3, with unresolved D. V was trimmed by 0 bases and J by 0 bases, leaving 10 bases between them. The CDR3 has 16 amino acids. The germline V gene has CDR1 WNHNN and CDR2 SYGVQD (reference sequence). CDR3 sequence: CASSESPGSSTDTQYF. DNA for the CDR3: TGCGCCAGCAGTGAGTCGCCGGGTTCTAGCACAGATACGCAGTATTTT.

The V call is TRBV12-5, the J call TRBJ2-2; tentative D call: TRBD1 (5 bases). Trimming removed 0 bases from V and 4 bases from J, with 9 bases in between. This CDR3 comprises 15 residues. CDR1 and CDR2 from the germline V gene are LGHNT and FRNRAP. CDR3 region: CASGLVTGLTGELFF. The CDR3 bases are TGTGCTAGTGGTTTGGTAACAGGTCTCACCGGGGAGCTGTTTTTT. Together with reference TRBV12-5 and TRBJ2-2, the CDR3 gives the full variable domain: DARVTQTPRHKVTEMGQEVTMRCQPILGHNTVFWYRQTMMQGLELLAYFRNRAPLDDSGMPKDRFSAEMPDATLATLKIQPSEPRDSAVYFCASGLVTGLTGELFFGEGSRLTVL.

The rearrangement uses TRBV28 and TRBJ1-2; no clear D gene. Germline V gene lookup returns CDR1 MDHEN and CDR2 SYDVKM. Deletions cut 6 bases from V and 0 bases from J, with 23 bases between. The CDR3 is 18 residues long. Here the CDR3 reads CASSLTRRSGLANYGYTF. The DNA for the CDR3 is TGTGCCAGCAGCCTAACTCGAAGATCGGGGTTAGCTAACTATGGCTACACCTTC.

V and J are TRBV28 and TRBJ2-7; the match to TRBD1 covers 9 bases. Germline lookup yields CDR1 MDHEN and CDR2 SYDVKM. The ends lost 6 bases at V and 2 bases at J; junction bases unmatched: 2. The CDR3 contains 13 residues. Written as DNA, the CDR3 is TGTGCCAGCAGGTGGACAGGGGCCTACGAGCAGTACTTC. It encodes CASRWTGAYEQYF.

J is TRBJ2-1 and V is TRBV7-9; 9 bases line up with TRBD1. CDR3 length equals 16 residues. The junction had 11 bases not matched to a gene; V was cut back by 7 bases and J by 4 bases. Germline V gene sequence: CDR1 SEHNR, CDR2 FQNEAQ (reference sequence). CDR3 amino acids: CASTLEGTGTYNEQFF. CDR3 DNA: TGTGCCAGCACCCTAGAGGGGACAGGGACTTACAATGAGCAGTTCTTC.

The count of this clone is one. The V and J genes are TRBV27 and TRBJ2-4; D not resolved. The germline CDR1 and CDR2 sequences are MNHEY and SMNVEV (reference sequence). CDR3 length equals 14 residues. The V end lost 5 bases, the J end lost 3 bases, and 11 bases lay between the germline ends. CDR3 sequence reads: CASSPGSSKNIQYF. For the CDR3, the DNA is TGTGCCAGCAGTCCCGGTTCGAGCAAAAACATTCAGTACTTC.

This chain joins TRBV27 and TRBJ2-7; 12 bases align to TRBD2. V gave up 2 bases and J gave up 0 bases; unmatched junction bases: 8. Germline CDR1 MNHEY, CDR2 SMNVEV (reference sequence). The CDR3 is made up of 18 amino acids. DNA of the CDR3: TGTGCCAGCAGTTTACGGAACAGACTAGCGGGAGACTCCTACGAGCAGTACTTC. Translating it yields CASSLRNRLAGDSYEQYF.

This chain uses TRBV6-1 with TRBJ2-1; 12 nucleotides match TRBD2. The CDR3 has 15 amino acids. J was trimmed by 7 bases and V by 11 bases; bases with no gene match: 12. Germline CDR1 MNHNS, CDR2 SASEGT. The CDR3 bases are TGTGCCGCACGGCTAGCGGGAGGGCCTGTTAATGAGCAGTTCTTC. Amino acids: CAARLAGGPVNEQFF.

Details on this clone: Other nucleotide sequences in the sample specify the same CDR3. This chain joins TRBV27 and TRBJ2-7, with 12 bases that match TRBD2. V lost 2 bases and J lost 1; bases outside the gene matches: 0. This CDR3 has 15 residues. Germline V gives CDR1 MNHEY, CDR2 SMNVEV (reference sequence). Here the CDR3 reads CASSLGTSGSYEQYF. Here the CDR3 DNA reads TGTGCCAGCAGTTTAGGGACTAGCGGGTCCTACGAGCAGTACTTC.

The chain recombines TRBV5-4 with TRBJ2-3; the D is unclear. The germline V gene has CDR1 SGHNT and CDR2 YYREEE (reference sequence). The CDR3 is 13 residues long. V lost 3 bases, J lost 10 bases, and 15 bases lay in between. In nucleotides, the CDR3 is TGTGCCAGCAGCTCCCGCCCAGGAGAAGCGCAGTATTTT. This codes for CASSSRPGEAQYF.

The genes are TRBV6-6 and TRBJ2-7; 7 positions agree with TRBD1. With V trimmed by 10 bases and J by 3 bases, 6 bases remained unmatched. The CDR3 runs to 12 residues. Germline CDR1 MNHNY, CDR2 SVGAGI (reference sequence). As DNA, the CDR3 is TGTGCCACTCGACAGGGCTTCTACGAGCAGTACTTC. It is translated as CATRQGFYEQYF.

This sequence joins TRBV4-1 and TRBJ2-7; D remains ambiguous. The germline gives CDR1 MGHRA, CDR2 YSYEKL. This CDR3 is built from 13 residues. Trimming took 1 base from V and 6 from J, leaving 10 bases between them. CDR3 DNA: TGCGCCAGCAGCCAAGCCTCTGTCTCCGAGCAGTACTTC. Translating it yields CASSQASVSEQYF.

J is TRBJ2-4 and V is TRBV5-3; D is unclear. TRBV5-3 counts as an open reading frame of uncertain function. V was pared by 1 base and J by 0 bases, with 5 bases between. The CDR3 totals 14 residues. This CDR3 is CARSLRIAKNIQYF. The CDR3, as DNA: TGTGCCAGAAGCTTGAGGATAGCCAAAAACATTCAGTACTTC.

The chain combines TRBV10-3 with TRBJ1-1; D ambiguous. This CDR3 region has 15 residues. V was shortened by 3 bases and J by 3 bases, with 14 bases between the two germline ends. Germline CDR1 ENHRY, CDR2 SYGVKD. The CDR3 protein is CAISEFGVADTEAFF. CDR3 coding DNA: TGTGCCATCAGTGAATTTGGAGTGGCGGACACTGAAGCTTTCTTT.

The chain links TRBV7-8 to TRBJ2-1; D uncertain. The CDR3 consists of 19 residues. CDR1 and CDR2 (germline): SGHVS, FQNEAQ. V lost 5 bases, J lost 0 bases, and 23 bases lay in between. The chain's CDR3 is CASSHPSVETQSSYNEQFF. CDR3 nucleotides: TGTGCCAGCAGCCATCCGTCCGTGGAGACCCAGTCCTCCTACAATGAGCAGTTCTTC.

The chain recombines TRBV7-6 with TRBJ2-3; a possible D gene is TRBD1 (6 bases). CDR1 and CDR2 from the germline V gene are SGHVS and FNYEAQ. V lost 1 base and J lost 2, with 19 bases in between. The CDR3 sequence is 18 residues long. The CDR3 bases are TGTGCCAGCAGCTTAGGTTTCTCTGGGTCAGGGGACACAGATACGCAGTATTTT. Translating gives CASSLGFSGSGDTDTQYF.

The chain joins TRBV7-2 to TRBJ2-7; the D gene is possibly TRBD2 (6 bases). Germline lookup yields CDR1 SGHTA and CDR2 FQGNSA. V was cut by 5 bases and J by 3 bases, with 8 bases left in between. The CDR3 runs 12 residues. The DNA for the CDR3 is TGTGCCAGCAGCACCGGGGGCTACGAGCAGTACTTC. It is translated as CASSTGGYEQYF.

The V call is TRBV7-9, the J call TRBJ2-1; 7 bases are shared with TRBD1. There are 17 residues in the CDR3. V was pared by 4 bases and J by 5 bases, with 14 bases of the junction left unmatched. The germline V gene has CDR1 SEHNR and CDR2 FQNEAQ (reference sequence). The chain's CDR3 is CASSSFFEGARNNEQFF. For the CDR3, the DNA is TGTGCCAGCAGCTCCTTTTTCGAGGGGGCTCGGAACAATGAGCAGTTCTTC.